This TCR beta chain appears in the sequencing data of a study of PD-1 blockade in classical Hodgkin lymphoma. For this clone: The antigen is undetermined.

Time point specified: newly diagnosed, previously untreated cHL patient sample. Isolated CD8+ T cells were derived from thawed PBMCs through magnetic negative selection. The authors compared against newly diagnosed, untreated classical Hodgkin lymphoma PBMCs. Method: immunoSEQ multiplex PCR; TCRdb's copy keeps in-frame clones and lacks some. The sample consists of tens of thousands of clones, around nine tenths of them appearing once. Study-wide results and limits: Before treatment, TCR diversity in newly diagnosed patients was reportedly lower than in healthy donors. Why repertoires differed is undefined; disease activity or prior therapy possibly contributed.

Per germline, CDR1 SGDLS and CDR2 YYNGEE. Trimming pared 0 bases from V and 4 bases from J, leaving 14 bases between. This CDR3 is 15 amino acids long. Sequencing input: CD8+ T cells from blood. The source is a human donor with classical Hodgkin lymphoma. The chain recombines TRBV9 with TRBJ2-7, with D hard to call. CDR3 nucleotides: TGTGCCAGCAGCGTAGGCAGTGGCCCCGCTTACGAGCAGTACTTC. This translates into CASSVGSGPAYEQYF.